This record looks at one T cell receptor beta chain sequence and its context. Ten or more counts support this clonotype. What antigen it recognizes has not been identified. The record has no base qualities; no much larger clone is one base away. The instrument given in TCRdb is Illumina HiSeq 2500. TCR beta libraries were prepared by quantitative 5'-RACE with molecular barcodes. In the paper's pipeline: Disease-linked TCR variants were identified with a new computational method built on a probabilistic model of VDJ rearrangement. TCRdb passed the public sequencing reads through fastp at Q25 and MiXCR, retaining productive beta sequences. Each CDR3 protein gets just one entry, which takes the most common genes and DNA from the rows behind it. V and J calls and clone size were set by TCRdb, not the authors. A total of 500,000 to 650,000 distinct CDR3 sequences appear in this sample, approximately 5.3% of them only once. The ten largest clones capture roughly 3.5% of the sample.

The CDR3 sequence holds 13 residues, the cysteine and phenylalanine included. Solely the CDR3 DNA is kept, with 39 bases framed from the first base. CDR1 and CDR2 were assigned from the germline V gene as MNHEY and SVGEGT. V has 10 bases trimmed and J has 3 bases trimmed; junction bases matching no gene number 6. The data derive from a study of CD8 T cells in ankylosing spondylitis (dated by TCRdb to the late 2010s). For the wider study: T cell receptor beta repertoires were profiled in healthy donors and ankylosing spondylitis patients so that disease-linked TCR variants could be found. The full study cohort comprised 25 ankylosing spondylitis patients and around 100 healthy donors. Peripheral blood was sampled, and synovial fluid was also collected from ankylosing spondylitis patients. Here is what the overall study found, with its caveats: Some TCR beta motif variants had previously been reported in synovial fluid and blood of reactive arthritis patients, which suggested common disease-initiation mechanisms. According to the report, matched synovial fluid samples from ankylosing spondylitis patients were significantly enriched for the disease-linked clones. The disease-linked clones showed a CD8+ phenotype and occurred at relatively low frequencies in peripheral blood. Blood from ankylosing spondylitis patients appeared to be characterized by a TCR beta motif composed of under 10 highly homologous amino acid variants.

This receptor was identified in a male donor with ankylosing spondylitis. The material sequenced was blood, either unsorted or a sorted T cell fraction (not recorded which). This chain joins TRBV6-2 or TRBV6-3 to TRBJ2-1; 7 central bases correspond to TRBD1. CDR3 sequence: CATSGQIYNEQFF. DNA sequence: TGTGCCACCTCGGGACAGATCTACAATGAGCAGTTCTTC.